Each of the 26 T cell receptor beta chains below was sequenced from the same sample in a study of shared clonotypes between healthy human individuals. This table comes from immunoSEQ multiplex PCR, and its TCRdb copy is limited to in-frame clones, with some not included. Among more than 2 million clones listed, around 95% were seen once. Sequencing input: naive CD4+ T cells sorted from blood. The sample's subset: CD45RA+ positively selected. These receptors were taken from a man aged 18 to 30 in good health.

With regard to this clone: Different DNA sequences within this sample yield the same CDR3. The gene calls are TRBV18 and TRBJ2-3; no clear D gene. The CDR3 totals 11 residues. The V gene lost 6 bases and the J gene lost 3 bases, with 4 bases spanning the gap. Germline CDR1 is KGHSH and CDR2 is LQKENI. The CDR3 loop is CASSRTDTQYF. As DNA, the CDR3 is TGTGCCAGCTCTCGGACAGATACGCAGTATTTT.

CDR3 protein: CASSTRPNYEQYF. For the CDR3, the DNA is TGTGCCAGCAGTACTAGACCAAATTACGAGCAGTACTTC. The chain links TRBV27 to TRBJ2-7, with D possibly matching TRBD2 (5 bases). Trimming took off 5 bases at V and 4 bases at J, with 12 bases between the two ends. CDR3 length equals 13 residues. Germline-derived CDR1 and CDR2 are MNHEY and SMNVEV (reference sequence).

The V and J genes are TRBV6-5 and TRBJ1-2, with D uncertain. Germline CDR1 is MNHEY and CDR2 is SVGAGI. The CDR3 sequence is 15 residues long. V lost 0 bases and J 0 bases, leaving 8 bases between the germline ends. The CDR3 DNA follows: TGTGCCAGCAGTTACTCTGCGTCGTCTAACTATGGCTACACCTTC. Protein: CASSYSASSNYGYTF.

The table lists this clone with a count of one. The chain joins TRBV5-4 to TRBJ1-2, with D possibly being TRBD1 (5 bases). CDR3 length equals 13 residues. Germline CDR1 reads SGHNT; CDR2 reads YYREEE (reference sequence). V was trimmed by 0 bases and J by 8 bases, leaving 11 bases between them. Here the CDR3 DNA reads TGTGCCAGCAGCTTGGTTGGCAGGGACGGCTACACCTTC. Residues: CASSLVGRDGYTF.

A word on this clone: The sample has other DNA sequences that encode this CDR3 too. The genes are TRBV7-9 and TRBJ1-2, with D possibly being TRBD1 (6 bases). Trimming left V 5 bases short and J 7 bases short, with 11 bases between. CDR3 size: 12 residues. Germline assignment: CDR1 SEHNR and CDR2 FQNEAQ (reference sequence). CDR3 nucleotides: TGTGCCAGCAGCGGAAAGGGGGGTGGCTACACCTTC. Translating it yields CASSGKGGGYTF.

The chain joins TRBV4-3 to TRBJ2-2, with unresolved D. The CDR3 runs to 15 residues. Germline V gives CDR1 LGHNA, CDR2 YSLEER. V dropped 0 bases and J dropped 6 bases, with 11 bases sitting between them. The CDR3 DNA reads as TGCGCCAGCAGCCAAGAATTGGGTTTGGCCGGGGAGCTGTTTTTT. This translates into CASSQELGLAGELFF.

Regarding this clone: The sample carries other DNA sequences with the same CDR3. The V call is TRBV5-1, the J call TRBJ2-5; the D is unclear. Germline CDR1 SGHRS, CDR2 YFSETQ. Trimming shortened V by 1 base and J by 1 base, and 11 bases separated the two germline ends. This CDR3 spans 15 amino acids. As DNA, the CDR3 is TGCGCCAGCAGCTTGTCACCAGGCCCCCAAGAGACCCAGTACTTC. It encodes CASSLSPGPQETQYF.

Points on this clone: At the DNA level, this CDR3 is encoded by other sequences in the same sample as well. The chain combines TRBV5-1 with TRBJ2-7, with 8 bases aligning to TRBD1. J was trimmed by 4 bases and V by 2 bases; bases with no gene match: 2. This CDR3 contains 13 residues. Germline CDR1 reads SGHRS; CDR2 reads YFSETQ. In nucleotides, the CDR3 is TGCGCCAGCAGCTTTACAGGGGGGTACGAGCAGTACTTC. It is translated as CASSFTGGYEQYF. The full variable domain, with the rest looked up from reference TRBV5-1 and TRBJ2-7, is KAGVTQTPRYLIKTRGQQVTLSCSPISGHRSVSWYQQTPGQGLQFLFEYFSETQRNKGNFPGRFSGRQFSNSRSEMNVSTLELGDSALYLCASSFTGGYEQYFGPGTRLTVT.

V gene TRBV19 combines with J gene TRBJ2-6; unclear D gene. CDR1 and CDR2 from the germline V gene are LNHDA and SQIVND (reference sequence). Trimming shortened V by 3 bases and J by 2 bases, and 8 bases separated the two germline ends. The CDR3 is made up of 15 amino acids. The chain's CDR3 is CASSIGQAGANVLTF. As DNA, the CDR3 is TGTGCCAGTAGTATTGGGCAGGCTGGGGCCAACGTCCTGACTTTC.

This clone was detected once. V is TRBV5-1 and J is TRBJ1-2; 10 nucleotides agree with TRBD1. Per germline, CDR1 SGHRS and CDR2 YFSETQ. Trimming cost V 2 bases and J 8 bases; bases outside gene matches: 3. The CDR3 has 13 amino acids. For the CDR3, the DNA is TGCGCCAGCAGCTTTGGGACAGGGGAAGGCTACACCTTC. It specifies CASSFGTGEGYTF.

This chain connects TRBV10-3 to TRBJ2-2, with no clear D. Per the germline V gene, CDR1 is ENHRY and CDR2 is SYGVKD. The length of the CDR3 is 13 residues. Between the trimmed V and J ends, which lost 4 bases and 4 bases, there was a span of 7 bases. CDR3 coding DNA: TGTGCCATCAGTGGCGTCGTCACCGGGGAGCTGTTTTTT. This translates into CAISGVVTGELFF.

The rearrangement uses TRBV27 and TRBJ1-6; maybe TRBD1 (6 bases). Trimming stripped 6 bases from V and 9 bases from J, with 15 bases between. The CDR3 is 14 residues long. The germline CDR1 and CDR2 sequences are MNHEY and SMNVEV (reference sequence). The CDR3 DNA is TGTGCCAGCAGGCCCCAGGGGAAAGGTTCACCCCTCCACTTT. Translation: CASRPQGKGSPLHF.

The chain joins TRBV30 to TRBJ1-2; D not certain. Per the germline V gene, CDR1 is GTSNPN and CDR2 is SVGIG (reference sequence). V was clipped by 3 bases and J by 1 base, with 12 bases between them. This CDR3 contains 14 residues. The CDR3 sequence is CAWSSTVLNYGYTF. The DNA for the CDR3 is TGTGCCTGGAGCTCGACCGTACTTAACTATGGCTACACCTTC.

This chain uses TRBV19 with TRBJ1-4, with 7 bases lining up with TRBD1. Per the germline V gene, CDR1 is LNHDA and CDR2 is SQIVND (reference sequence). There are 15 residues in the CDR3. V dropped 4 bases and J dropped 3; count of bases not matched to a gene: 5. CDR3 loop: CASSTVQGPNEKLFF. The CDR3 DNA follows: TGTGCCAGTAGTACCGTACAGGGGCCTAATGAAAAACTGTTTTTT.

The rearrangement links TRBV5-1 to TRBJ2-7; perhaps TRBD1 as D (6 bases). This CDR3 region has 15 residues. V gave up 2 bases and J gave up 3 bases, with 15 bases separating them. CDR1 is SGHRS, CDR2 YFSETQ, per germline. The CDR3 protein is CASSLLRQANYEQYF. CDR3 coding DNA: TGCGCCAGCAGCTTATTAAGACAGGCTAACTACGAGCAGTACTTC.

This clone was observed a single time. V gene TRBV14 combines with J gene TRBJ2-7, with a weak D call TRBD1 (5 bases). The CDR3 totals 15 residues. The germline V and J ends were trimmed by 1 base and 2 bases, with 12 bases remaining between them. Germline values: CDR1 SGHDN, CDR2 FVKESK. The CDR3 sequence is CASSQGTGPPYEQYF. The CDR3 DNA is TGTGCCAGCAGCCAAGGCACAGGACCTCCCTACGAGCAGTACTTC.

The chain joins TRBV29-1 to TRBJ2-5; 9 nucleotides match TRBD2. Per the germline V gene, CDR1 is SQVTM and CDR2 is ANQGSEA. V was pared by 2 bases and J by 5 bases, with 9 bases of the junction left unmatched. This CDR3 region has 15 residues. CDR3 bases: TGCAGCGTTGAACCGTTAGCGGGAGATGGGGAGACCCAGTACTTC. Amino acids: CSVEPLAGDGETQYF.

The V gene is TRBV9, the J gene TRBJ1-1; D is uncertain. The ends were cut back, 0 bases at V and 0 bases at J, with 6 bases in the middle. This CDR3 has 14 amino acids. Germline CDR1 SGDLS, CDR2 YYNGEE. Here the CDR3 reads CASSVDTMNTEAFF. CDR3 coding DNA: TGTGCCAGCAGCGTAGACACTATGAACACTGAAGCTTTCTTT.

Comments on this clone: Other DNA sequences from this sample encode an identical CDR3 as well. V is TRBV19 and J is TRBJ1-2, with unresolved D. Trimming left V 8 bases short and J 5 bases short, with 12 bases between. The CDR3 is 12 residues long. CDR1 and CDR2 from the germline V gene are LNHDA and SQIVND (reference sequence). CDR3 in amino acids: CASRGTVYGYTF. The CDR3 DNA follows: TGTGCCAGTCGGGGAACAGTTTATGGCTACACCTTC.

Comment on this clone: At one boundary the junction diverges from the germline segment, which might be a read error. The chain has TRBV13 and TRBJ2-3; 10 nucleotides agree with TRBD2. CDR1 and CDR2 from the germline V gene are PRHDT and FYEKMQ (reference sequence). The CDR3 is 16 amino acids. DNA for the CDR3: TGTGCCAGCAGCCTAGGAGCGGGAGGGCCCCCAGATACGCAGTATTTT. It yields the protein CASSLGAGGPPDTQYF.

This chain joins TRBV2 and TRBJ2-3; a weak D match, TRBD1 (5 bases). The ends were cut back, 1 base at V and 1 base at J, with 12 bases in the middle. CDR1 SNHLY and CDR2 FYNNEI come from the germline V gene. The CDR3 covers 16 residues. CDR3 sequence (DNA): TGTGCCAGCAGTGAAGTACGCAGGGCGCGCACAGATACGCAGTATTTT. Encoded protein: CASSEVRRARTDTQYF.

The rearrangement joins TRBV2 to TRBJ2-1; 8 bases fit TRBD2. CDR3 length equals 15 residues. Trimming removed 7 bases from V and 8 bases from J; junction bases left unmatched: 13. CDR1 SNHLY and CDR2 FYNNEI come from the germline V gene. CDR3 in DNA: TGTGCCAGCATGTCTGGGGCTAGCGGGTACCATGAGCAGTTCTTC. This encodes CASMSGASGYHEQFF.

This chain uses TRBV4-3 with TRBJ2-7, with a possible D match to TRBD2 (5 bases). This CDR3 has 15 residues. CDR1 and CDR2 (germline): LGHNA, YSLEER. The ends were cut back, 4 bases at V and 5 bases at J, with 18 bases in the middle. The CDR3 spells CASSRRVAGFDEQYF. The DNA for the CDR3 is TGCGCCAGCAGCCGAAGGGTGGCGGGCTTTGACGAGCAGTACTTC.

Of note for this clone: The same CDR3 can be traced to other DNA sequences in this sample. The rearrangement joins TRBV5-1 to TRBJ2-1; D unresolved. The CDR3 covers 11 residues. Germline V gives CDR1 SGHRS, CDR2 YFSETQ. Trimming shortened V by 6 bases and J by 4 bases, and 5 bases separated the two germline ends. CDR3 sequence reads: CASTGYNEQFF. The CDR3 coding sequence is TGCGCCAGCACAGGTTACAATGAGCAGTTCTTC.

The rearrangement joins TRBV10-3 to TRBJ2-1; the D is unclear. The CDR3 length is 15 residues. CDR1 is ENHRY and CDR2 is SYGVKD in the germline V gene. Trimming left V 3 bases short and J 7 bases short, with 16 bases between. CDR3 sequence reads: CAISDDHKHGNEQFF. The CDR3 DNA follows: TGTGCCATCAGTGATGATCACAAACACGGGAATGAGCAGTTCTTC.

The chain combines TRBV4-1 with TRBJ1-1, with D maybe TRBD1 (6 bases). This CDR3 has 16 amino acids. V gave up 2 bases and J gave up 0 bases, with 13 bases separating them. Germline CDR1 and CDR2: MGHRA and YSYEKL. This CDR3 reads CASSQPRDTLNTEAFF. In nucleotides, the CDR3 is TGCGCCAGCAGCCAACCCCGGGACACCTTGAACACTGAAGCTTTCTTT.